The source of this T cell receptor beta chain is a study of shared clonotypes between healthy human individuals. Overall study findings and caveats: Generally, estimated richness proved larger in naive subsets than it did in memory subsets. An expected dependence of interdonor clonotype sharing on sequencing depth was noted. Blood was the only sampled material, and tissue repertoires likely differ.

Details on this clone: Its antigen is unknown.

Method: immunoSEQ multiplex PCR; TCRdb's copy keeps in-frame clones and lacks some. The sample holds hundreds of thousands of clones; roughly 95% are singletons and the top ten take approximately 0.06%. The donors, all of them Caucasian adults, lived in Nashville, Tennessee. The CDR3 covers 14 residues. CDR1 and CDR2 (germline): SGHRS, YFSETQ. V trimming: 0 bases; J trimming: 5 bases; junction bases outside the gene matches: 4. The clonotype was recovered from a woman aged 30 to 39 in good health. This chain connects TRBV5-1 to TRBJ2-5; 7 nucleotides agree with TRBD1. Sample: naive CD4+ T cells sorted from blood. Subset here: CD45RA+ positively selected. The CDR3 nucleotides are TGCGCCAGCAGCTTGGAACAGGGGTGGGAGACCCAGTACTTC. It codes for CASSLEQGWETQYF.